Detailed here is one TCR beta chain. Compared with germline, one end of the junction differs, possibly owing to a read error. Bulk TCR libraries used previously described methods and listed TCR primers. TCRdb re-analysed the PCR reads in MiXCR, keeping a single row per CDR3 protein. The sample shows under 600,000 distinct CDR3 sequences, about 21% of them seen only once. This CDR3 has 16 amino acids. Germline V CDR1 and CDR2: LGHNA, YSLEER. With RNA at 10%, 30% or 50%, naive CD8 libraries came from roughly 20,000 to 1,000,000 sorted cells. CD8+CD4-CCR7+CD45RA+ cells were sorted as naive CD8 T cells. These data belong to a study of molecular identifiers for immune sequencing clone quantification.

Specimen: naive CD8+ T cells from blood, with Jurkat cell RNA spiked in. Subset specified: FACS-sorted CD8+CD4-CCR7+CD45RA+ naive T cells. The V call is TRBV4-3, the J call TRBJ2-2; 9 bases are a match to TRBD2. The receptor's source is a human donor in good health. Some libraries in this study had Jurkat cell RNA spiked in. Here the CDR3 reads CASGQFSGGNTGELFF. In DNA form, the CDR3 reads TGCGCCAGCGGCCAGTTTAGCGGGGGCAACACCGGGGAGCTGTTTTTT.